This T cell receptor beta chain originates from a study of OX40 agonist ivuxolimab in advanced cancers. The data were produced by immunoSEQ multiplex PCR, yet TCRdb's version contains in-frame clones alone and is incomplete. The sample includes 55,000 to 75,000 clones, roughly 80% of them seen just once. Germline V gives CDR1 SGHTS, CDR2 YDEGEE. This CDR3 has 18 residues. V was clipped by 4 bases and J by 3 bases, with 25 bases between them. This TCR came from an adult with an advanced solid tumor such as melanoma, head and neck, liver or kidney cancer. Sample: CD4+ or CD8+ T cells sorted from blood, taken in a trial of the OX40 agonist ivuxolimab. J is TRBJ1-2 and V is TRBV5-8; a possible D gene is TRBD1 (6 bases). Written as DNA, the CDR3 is TGTGCCAGCAGCGCGGGAACTGGACAGTTCTCGGGTGACTATGGCTACACCTTC. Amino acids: CASSAGTGQFSGDYGYTF.